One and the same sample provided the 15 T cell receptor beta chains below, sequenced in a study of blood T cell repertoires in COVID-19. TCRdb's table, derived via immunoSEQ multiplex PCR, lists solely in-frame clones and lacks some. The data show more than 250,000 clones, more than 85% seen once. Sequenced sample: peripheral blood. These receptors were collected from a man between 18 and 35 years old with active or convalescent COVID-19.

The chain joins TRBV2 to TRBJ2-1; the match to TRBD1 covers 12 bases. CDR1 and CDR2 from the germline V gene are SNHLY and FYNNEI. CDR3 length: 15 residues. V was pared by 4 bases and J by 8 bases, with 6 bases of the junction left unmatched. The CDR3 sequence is CASSGGQGAWDEQFF. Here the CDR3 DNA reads TGTGCCAGCAGTGGGGGACAGGGGGCCTGGGATGAGCAGTTCTTC. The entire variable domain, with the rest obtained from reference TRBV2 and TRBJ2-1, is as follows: EPEVTQTPSHQVTQMGQEVILRCVPISNHLYFYWYRQILGQKVEFLVSFYNNEISEKSEIFDDQFSVERPDGSNFTLKIRSTKLEDSAMYFCASSGGQGAWDEQFFGPGTRLTVL.

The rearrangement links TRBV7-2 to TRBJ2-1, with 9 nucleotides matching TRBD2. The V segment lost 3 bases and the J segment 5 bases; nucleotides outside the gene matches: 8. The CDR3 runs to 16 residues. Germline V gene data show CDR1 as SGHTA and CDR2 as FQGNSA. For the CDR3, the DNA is TGTGCCAGCAGCTTCCCTAGCGGGGTGGGGGACAATGAGCAGTTCTTC. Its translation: CASSFPSGVGDNEQFF.

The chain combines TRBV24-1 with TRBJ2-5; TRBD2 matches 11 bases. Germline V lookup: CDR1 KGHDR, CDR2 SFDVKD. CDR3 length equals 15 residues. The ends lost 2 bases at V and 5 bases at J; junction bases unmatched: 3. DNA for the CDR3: TGTGCCACCAGTGATTCCAGGACTAGCGGGGAGACCCAGTACTTC. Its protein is CATSDSRTSGETQYF.

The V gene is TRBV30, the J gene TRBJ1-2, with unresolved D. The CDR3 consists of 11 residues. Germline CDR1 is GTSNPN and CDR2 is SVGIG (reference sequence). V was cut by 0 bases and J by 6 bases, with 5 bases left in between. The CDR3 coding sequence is TGTGCCTGGAGTGTACTGGATGGCTACACCTTC. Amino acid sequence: CAWSVLDGYTF.

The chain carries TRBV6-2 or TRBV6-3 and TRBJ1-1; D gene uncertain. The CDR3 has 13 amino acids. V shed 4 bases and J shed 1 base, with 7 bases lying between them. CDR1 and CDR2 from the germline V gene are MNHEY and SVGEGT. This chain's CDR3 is CASSFAGNTEAFF. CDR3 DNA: TGTGCCAGCAGTTTTGCAGGGAACACTGAAGCTTTCTTT.

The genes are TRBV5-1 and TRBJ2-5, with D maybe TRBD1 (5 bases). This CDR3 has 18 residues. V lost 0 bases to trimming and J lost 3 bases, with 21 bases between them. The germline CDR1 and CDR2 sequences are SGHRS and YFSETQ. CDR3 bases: TGCGCCAGCAGCTTGGCCGGTGGGTGGGGCGCAGTTGAAGAGACCCAGTACTTC. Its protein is CASSLAGGWGAVEETQYF. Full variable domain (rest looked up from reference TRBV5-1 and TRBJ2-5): KAGVTQTPRYLIKTRGQQVTLSCSPISGHRSVSWYQQTPGQGLQFLFEYFSETQRNKGNFPGRFSGRQFSNSRSEMNVSTLELGDSALYLCASSLAGGWGAVEETQYFGPGTRLLVL.

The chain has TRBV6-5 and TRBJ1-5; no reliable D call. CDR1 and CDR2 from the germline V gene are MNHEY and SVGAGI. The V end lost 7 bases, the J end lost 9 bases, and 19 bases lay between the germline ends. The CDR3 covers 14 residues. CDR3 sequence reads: CASTTEGFITPQHF. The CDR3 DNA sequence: TGTGCCAGCACTACCGAGGGATTTATCACGCCCCAGCATTTT.

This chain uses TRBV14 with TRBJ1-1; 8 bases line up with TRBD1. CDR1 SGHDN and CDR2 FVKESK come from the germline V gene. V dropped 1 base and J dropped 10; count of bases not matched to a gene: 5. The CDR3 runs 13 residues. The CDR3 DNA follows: TGTGCCAGCAGCCAAGCAGGGGGCTCGGGAGCTTTCTTT. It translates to CASSQAGGSGAFF.

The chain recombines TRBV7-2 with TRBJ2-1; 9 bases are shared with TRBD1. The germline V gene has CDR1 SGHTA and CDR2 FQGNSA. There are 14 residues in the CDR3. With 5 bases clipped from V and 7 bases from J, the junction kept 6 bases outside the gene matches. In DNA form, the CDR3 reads TGTGCCAGCAGCCGGGGGGACAGGGTTAATGAGCAGTTCTTC. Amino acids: CASSRGDRVNEQFF.

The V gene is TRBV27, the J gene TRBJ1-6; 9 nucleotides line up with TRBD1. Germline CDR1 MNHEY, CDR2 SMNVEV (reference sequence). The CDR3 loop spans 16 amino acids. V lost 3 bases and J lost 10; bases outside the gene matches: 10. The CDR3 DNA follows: TGTGCCAGCAGTTTCACAGGGGGCGCCTTCGGGTCACCCCTCCACTTT. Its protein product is CASSFTGGAFGSPLHF.

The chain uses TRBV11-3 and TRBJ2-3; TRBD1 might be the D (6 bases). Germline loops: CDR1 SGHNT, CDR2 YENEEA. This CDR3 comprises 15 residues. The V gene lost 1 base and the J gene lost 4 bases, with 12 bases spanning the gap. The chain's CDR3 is CASSLVLEGADTQYF. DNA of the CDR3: TGTGCCAGCAGCTTAGTCCTAGAGGGGGCAGATACGCAGTATTTT.

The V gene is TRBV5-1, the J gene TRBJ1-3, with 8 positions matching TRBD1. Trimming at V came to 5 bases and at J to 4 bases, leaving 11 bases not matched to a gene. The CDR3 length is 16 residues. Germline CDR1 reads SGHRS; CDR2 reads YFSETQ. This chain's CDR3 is CASRPGQGPSGNTIYF. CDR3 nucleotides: TGCGCCAGCAGACCCGGACAGGGTCCATCCGGAAACACCATATATTTT.

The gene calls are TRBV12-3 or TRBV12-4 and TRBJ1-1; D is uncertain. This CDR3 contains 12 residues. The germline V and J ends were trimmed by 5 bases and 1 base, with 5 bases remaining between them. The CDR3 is CASSRQNTEAFF. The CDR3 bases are TGTGCCAGCAGTCGACAGAACACTGAAGCTTTCTTT.

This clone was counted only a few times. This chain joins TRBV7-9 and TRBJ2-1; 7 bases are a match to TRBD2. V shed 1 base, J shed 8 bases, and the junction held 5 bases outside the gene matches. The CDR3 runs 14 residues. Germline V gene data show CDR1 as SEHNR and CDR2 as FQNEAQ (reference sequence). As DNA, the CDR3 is TGTGCCAGCAGCTTAGGGTTCGCGGGGGATGAGCAGTTCTTC. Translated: CASSLGFAGDEQFF.

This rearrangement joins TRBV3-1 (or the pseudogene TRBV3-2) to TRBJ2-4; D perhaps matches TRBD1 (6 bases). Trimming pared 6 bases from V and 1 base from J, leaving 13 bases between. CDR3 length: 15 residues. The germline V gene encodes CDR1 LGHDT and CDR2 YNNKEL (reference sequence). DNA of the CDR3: TGTGCCAGCAGACCAACAGGGCTGGCCAAAAACATTCAGTACTTC. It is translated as CASRPTGLAKNIQYF.